The TCR beta chain described here comes from a study of early T cells in non-severe SARS-CoV-2 infection. TCRdb processed the 5' RACE reads anew with MiXCR; each CDR3 protein has one entry. Of approximately 69,000 distinct CDR3 sequences listed, 10% to 15% are singletons. The CDR3 runs to 15 residues. The J segment lost 4 bases and the V segment lost 6 bases, leaving 7 bases of the junction unmatched. CDR1 and CDR2 from the germline V gene are PRHDT and FYEKMQ (reference sequence). The receptor was isolated from an adult who was a healthcare worker with PCR-confirmed SARS-CoV-2 infection or an uninfected control (not recorded which). The chain links TRBV13 to TRBJ2-7; 12 bases line up with TRBD2. The specimen was whole blood. CDR3 in DNA: TGTGCCAGCAGTTCCCGGACTAGCGGGATATACGAGCAGTACTTC. Amino acid sequence: CASSSRTSGIYEQYF.